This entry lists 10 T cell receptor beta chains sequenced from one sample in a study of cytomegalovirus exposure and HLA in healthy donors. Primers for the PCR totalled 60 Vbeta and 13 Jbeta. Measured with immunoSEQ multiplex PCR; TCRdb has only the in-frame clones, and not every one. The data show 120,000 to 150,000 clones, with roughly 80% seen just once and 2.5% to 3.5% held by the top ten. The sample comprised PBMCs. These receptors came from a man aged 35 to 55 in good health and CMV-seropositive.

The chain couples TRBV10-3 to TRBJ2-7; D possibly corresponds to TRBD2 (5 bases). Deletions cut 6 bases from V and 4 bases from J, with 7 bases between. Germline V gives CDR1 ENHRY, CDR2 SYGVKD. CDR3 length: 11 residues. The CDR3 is CAISREYEQYF. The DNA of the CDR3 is TGTGCCATCAGCCGGGAATACGAGCAGTACTTC.

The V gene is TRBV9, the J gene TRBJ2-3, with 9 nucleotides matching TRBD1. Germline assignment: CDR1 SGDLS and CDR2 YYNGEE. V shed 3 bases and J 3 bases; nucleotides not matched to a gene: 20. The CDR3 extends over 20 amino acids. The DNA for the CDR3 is TGTGCCAGCAGCGACCCATTATGGGGGGACAGGGAAGAGGAAACAGATACGCAGTATTTT. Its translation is CASSDPLWGDREEETDTQYF.

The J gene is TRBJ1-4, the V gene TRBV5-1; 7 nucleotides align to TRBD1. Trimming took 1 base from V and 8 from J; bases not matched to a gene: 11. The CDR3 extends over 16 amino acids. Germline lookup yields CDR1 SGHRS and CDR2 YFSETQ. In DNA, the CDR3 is TGCGCCAGCAGCTTGCCAGTTGGCACGACAGGGGAAAAACTGTTTTTT. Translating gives CASSLPVGTTGEKLFF.

The CDR3 DNA reads TGCGCCAGCAGCCTGACGGGACAGGGGGCGACACACGAGCAGTACTTC. Protein sequence: CASSLTGQGATHEQYF. The gene calls are TRBV5-1 and TRBJ2-7; 12 bases line up with TRBD1. CDR1 is SGHRS and CDR2 is YFSETQ in the germline V gene. The CDR3 loop spans 16 amino acids. With V trimmed by 4 bases and J by 5 bases, 10 bases remained unmatched. Supplemented by reference TRBV5-1 and TRBJ2-7, the full variable domain reads KAGVTQTPRYLIKTRGQQVTLSCSPISGHRSVSWYQQTPGQGLQFLFEYFSETQRNKGNFPGRFSGRQFSNSRSEMNVSTLELGDSALYLCASSLTGQGATHEQYFGPGTRLTVT.

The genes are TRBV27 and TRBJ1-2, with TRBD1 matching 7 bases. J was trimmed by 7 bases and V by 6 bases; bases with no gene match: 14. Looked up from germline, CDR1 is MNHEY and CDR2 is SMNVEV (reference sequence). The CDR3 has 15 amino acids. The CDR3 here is CASSRRPGQVPGYTF. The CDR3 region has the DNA TGTGCCAGCAGCCGCAGGCCTGGACAGGTCCCTGGCTACACCTTC.

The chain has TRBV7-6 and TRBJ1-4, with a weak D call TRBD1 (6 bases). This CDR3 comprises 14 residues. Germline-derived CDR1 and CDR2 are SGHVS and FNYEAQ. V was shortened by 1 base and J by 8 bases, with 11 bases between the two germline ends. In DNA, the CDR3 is TGTGCCAGCAGCTTAGTGGGGGCAAACGAAAAACTGTTTTTT. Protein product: CASSLVGANEKLFF.

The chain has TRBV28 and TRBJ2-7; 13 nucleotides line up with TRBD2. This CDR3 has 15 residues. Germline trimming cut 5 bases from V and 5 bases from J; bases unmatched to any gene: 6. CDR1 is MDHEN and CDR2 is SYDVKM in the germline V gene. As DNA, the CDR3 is TGTGCCAGCAGTCAACTAGCGGGAGGGCTCGACGAGCAGTACTTC. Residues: CASSQLAGGLDEQYF.

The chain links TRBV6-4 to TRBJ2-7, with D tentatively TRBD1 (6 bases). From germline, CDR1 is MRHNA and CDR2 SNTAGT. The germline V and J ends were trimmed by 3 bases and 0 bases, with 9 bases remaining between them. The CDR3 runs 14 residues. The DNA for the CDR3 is TGTGCCAGCAGTGAGGGGGCCTCCTCCTACGAGCAGTACTTC. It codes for CASSEGASSYEQYF.

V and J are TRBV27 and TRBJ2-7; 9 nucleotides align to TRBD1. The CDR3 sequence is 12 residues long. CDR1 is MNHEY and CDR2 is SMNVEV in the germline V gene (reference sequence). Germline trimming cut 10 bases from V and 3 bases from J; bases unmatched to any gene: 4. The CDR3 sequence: CATRDRVYEQYF. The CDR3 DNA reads TGTGCCACCCGGGACAGGGTCTACGAGCAGTACTTC.

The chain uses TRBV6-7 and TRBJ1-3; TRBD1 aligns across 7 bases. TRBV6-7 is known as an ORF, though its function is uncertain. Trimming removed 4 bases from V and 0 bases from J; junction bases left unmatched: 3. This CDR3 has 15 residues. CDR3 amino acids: CASSCRGDSGNTIYF. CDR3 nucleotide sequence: TGTGCCAGCAGTTGCAGGGGGGACTCTGGAAACACCATATATTTT.